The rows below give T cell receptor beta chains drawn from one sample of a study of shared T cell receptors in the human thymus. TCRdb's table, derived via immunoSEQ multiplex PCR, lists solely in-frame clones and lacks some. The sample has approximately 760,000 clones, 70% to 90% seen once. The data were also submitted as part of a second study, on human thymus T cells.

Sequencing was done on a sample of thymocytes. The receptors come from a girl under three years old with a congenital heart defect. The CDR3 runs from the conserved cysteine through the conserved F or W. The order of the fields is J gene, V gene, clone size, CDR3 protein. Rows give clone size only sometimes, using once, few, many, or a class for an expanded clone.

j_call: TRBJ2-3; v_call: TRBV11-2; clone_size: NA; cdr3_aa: CASSVLTSGGANTQYF
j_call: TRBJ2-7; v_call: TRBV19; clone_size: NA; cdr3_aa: CASSIKGGTRKNSYEQYF
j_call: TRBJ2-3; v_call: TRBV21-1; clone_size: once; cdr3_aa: CASSKGPPTGPRGDRPDTQYF
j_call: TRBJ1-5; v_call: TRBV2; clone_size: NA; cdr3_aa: CASTETGSLNQPQHF
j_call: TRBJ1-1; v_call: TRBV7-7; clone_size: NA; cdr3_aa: CASSLTDKNTEAFF
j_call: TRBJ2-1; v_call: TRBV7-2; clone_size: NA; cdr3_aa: CASSPLSGGTYNEQFF
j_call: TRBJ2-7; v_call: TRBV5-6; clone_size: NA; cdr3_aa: CASSLKGSDRDEQYF
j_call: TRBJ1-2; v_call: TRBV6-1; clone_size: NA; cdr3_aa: CASSEALRGEGPSYGYTF
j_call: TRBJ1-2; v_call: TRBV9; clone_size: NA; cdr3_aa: CASSGREGDSSPPGPYTF
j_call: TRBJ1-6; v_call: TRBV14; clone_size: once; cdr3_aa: CASSQGQGIVPYNSPLHF
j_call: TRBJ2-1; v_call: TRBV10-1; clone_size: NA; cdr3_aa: CASSADRANEQFF
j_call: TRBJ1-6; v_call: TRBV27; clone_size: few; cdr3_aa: CASSLGGSPLHF
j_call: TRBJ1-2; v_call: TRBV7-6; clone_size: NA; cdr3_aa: CASSLGVQRASNYGYTF
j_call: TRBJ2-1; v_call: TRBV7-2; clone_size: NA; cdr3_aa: CASSLEGPSGSNEQFF
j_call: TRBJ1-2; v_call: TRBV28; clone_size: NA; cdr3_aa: CATRTGKEYGYTF
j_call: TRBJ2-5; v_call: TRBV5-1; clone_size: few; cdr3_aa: CASSLTSAGPEETQYF
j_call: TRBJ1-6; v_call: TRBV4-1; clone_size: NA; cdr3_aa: CASSQADRGESPLHF
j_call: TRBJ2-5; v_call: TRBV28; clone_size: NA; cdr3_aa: CASSLSIGRGLSQETQYF
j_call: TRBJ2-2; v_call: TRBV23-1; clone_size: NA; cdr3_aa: CASSRTSGGPNTGELFF
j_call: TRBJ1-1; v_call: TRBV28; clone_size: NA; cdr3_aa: CASSLTASGTEAFF
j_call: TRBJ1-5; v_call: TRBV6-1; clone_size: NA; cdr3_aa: CASSEGRFDQPQHF
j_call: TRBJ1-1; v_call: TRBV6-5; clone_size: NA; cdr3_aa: CASSYSRGTEAFF
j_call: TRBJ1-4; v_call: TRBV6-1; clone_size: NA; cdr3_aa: CASELDSTEKLFF
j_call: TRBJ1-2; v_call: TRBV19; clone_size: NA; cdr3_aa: CASSTVRVAPSNYGYTF
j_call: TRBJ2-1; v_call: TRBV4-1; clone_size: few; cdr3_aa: CASSQDPPPAGGPYSYNEQFF
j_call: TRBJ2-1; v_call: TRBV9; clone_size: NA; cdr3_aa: CASSGTGTRYNEQFF
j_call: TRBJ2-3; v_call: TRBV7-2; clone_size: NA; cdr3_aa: CASSMPGDYTDTQYF
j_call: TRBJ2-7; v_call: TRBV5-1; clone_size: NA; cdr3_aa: CASSSDRAHYEQYF
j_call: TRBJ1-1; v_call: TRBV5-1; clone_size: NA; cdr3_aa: CASSPSWTGVMNTEAFF
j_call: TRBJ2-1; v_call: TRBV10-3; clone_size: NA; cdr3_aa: CAIATQGRCGGKQFF
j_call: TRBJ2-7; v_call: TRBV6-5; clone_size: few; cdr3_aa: CASSHRGRGFEQYF
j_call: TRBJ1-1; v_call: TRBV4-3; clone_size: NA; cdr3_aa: CASSRRQVSNTEAFF
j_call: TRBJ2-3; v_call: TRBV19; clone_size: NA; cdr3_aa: CASSPRTSGSTDTQYF
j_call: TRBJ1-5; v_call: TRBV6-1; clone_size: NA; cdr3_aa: CASSDVTGRIGQPQHF
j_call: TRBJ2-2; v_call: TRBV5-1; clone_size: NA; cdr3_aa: CASSPPRLAGAHFNTGELFF
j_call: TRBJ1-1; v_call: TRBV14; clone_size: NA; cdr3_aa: CASSQGDRERVGTEAFF
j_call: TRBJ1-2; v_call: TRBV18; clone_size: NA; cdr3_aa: CASSPDDRGPYGYTF
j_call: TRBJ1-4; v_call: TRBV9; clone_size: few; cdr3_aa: CASSPGQGGRVTNEKLFF
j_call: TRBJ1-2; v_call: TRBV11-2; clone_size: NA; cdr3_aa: CASSHPGTGEGYTF
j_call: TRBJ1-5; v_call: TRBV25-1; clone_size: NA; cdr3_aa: CASSDRDLGQPQHF